This entry lists 11 T cell receptor beta chains sequenced from one sample in a study of blood T cells in healthy people across ages. Combining a sample-barcoded 5' primer with a J-beta primer mix, a second PCR ran for roughly 7 to 12 cycles. TCRdb re-derived calls from the 5' RACE reads in MiXCR, one entry per CDR3 protein. The sample yields roughly 2 million distinct CDR3 sequences, 49% seen once. Input material: blood. The receptors here all came from a woman aged 40 to 49 in good health.

This clonotype was recorded a few times. The rearrangement joins TRBV12-3 or TRBV12-4 to TRBJ2-5; perhaps D is TRBD1 or TRBD2 (5 bases each). CDR3 length: 15 residues. V was cut by 3 bases and J by 0 bases, with 11 bases left in between. CDR3: CASSLGTLYQETQYF. The CDR3, as DNA: TGTGCCAGCAGTTTGGGGACCTTGTACCAAGAGACCCAGTACTTC.

The rearrangement uses TRBV12-3 or TRBV12-4 and TRBJ2-3; 8 bases agree with TRBD2. This CDR3 region has 11 residues. V gave up 3 bases and J gave up 14 bases; unmatched junction bases: 4. CDR3 loop: CASSLRTSLYF. CDR3 bases: TGTGCCAGCAGTTTGAGGACTAGCTTGTATTTT.

This chain joins TRBV6-2 or TRBV6-3 and TRBJ2-3; 8 bases are a match to TRBD2. This CDR3 contains 15 residues. V shed 5 bases, J shed 1 base, and the junction held 5 bases outside the gene matches. Germline values: CDR1 MNHEY, CDR2 SVGEGT. The CDR3 nucleotides are TGTGCCAGCAGTCACCCGGGGGGGGGCACAGATACGCAGTATTTT. This codes for CASSHPGGGTDTQYF.

This clonotype was seen more than once but under ten times. The rearrangement uses TRBV20-1 and TRBJ2-5, with 7 nucleotides matching TRBD1. V shed 7 bases, J shed 0 bases, and the junction held 5 bases outside the gene matches. This CDR3 contains 13 residues. Germline CDR1 and CDR2: DFQATT and SNEGSKA (reference sequence). In nucleotides, the CDR3 is TGCAGTGGGGACAGACTATACCAAGAGACCCAGTACTTC. This encodes CSGDRLYQETQYF.

The chain combines TRBV29-1 with TRBJ1-2; D perhaps matches TRBD1 (5 bases). Germline V gene lookup returns CDR1 SQVTM and CDR2 ANQGSEA. The CDR3 is made up of 12 amino acids. Trimming cost V 1 base and J 4 bases, with 7 bases left between them. CDR3 sequence reads: CSVEAGAYGYTF. The CDR3 nucleotides are TGCAGCGTTGAAGCCGGGGCCTATGGCTACACCTTC.

This clonotype has only one observation. The chain is built from TRBV25-1 and TRBJ2-7; TRBD1 aligns across 9 bases. The V gene end was trimmed by 3 bases and the J gene end by 3 bases; junction bases not matched to a gene: 6. The CDR3 is made up of 15 amino acids. Germline CDR1 and CDR2: MGHDK and SYGVNS. This CDR3 reads CASSDPGTGIYEQYF. The CDR3 DNA reads as TGTGCCAGCAGTGACCCCGGGACAGGGATCTACGAGCAGTACTTC.

The genes are TRBV6-2 or TRBV6-3 and TRBJ1-1; the D gene is possibly TRBD1 (5 bases). V lost 8 bases, J lost 1 base, and 17 bases lay in between. The CDR3 sequence is 15 residues long. CDR1 and CDR2 from the germline V gene are MNHEY and SVGEGT. The CDR3 region is CASLGRGETNTEAFF. The CDR3 region has the DNA TGTGCCAGCTTGGGGCGAGGCGAGACGAACACTGAAGCTTTCTTT.

V and J are TRBV6-5 and TRBJ2-3, with a tentative D call TRBD2 (6 bases). V gave up 7 bases and J gave up 1 base, with 12 bases separating them. The germline CDR1 and CDR2 sequences are MNHEY and SVGAGI. This CDR3 contains 14 residues. DNA for the CDR3: TGTGCCAGCATGCCGGGACTGGGCACAGATACGCAGTATTTT. Translation gives CASMPGLGTDTQYF.

The chain carries TRBV7-2 and TRBJ1-6; D perhaps matches TRBD1 (5 bases). The germline V gene encodes CDR1 SGHTA and CDR2 FQGNSA. The CDR3 runs to 15 residues. With 1 base removed from V and 9 bases from J, the gap between germline ends came to 13 bases. The CDR3 is CASSLEGWGVSPLHF. The CDR3 DNA reads as TGTGCCAGCAGCTTAGAAGGGTGGGGCGTTTCACCCCTCCACTTT.

Details on this clonotype: This may be a read error: a much more frequent sequence differs by one nucleotide. The chain recombines TRBV7-2 with TRBJ2-5, with D possibly TRBD2 on 6 matching bases. The better agreement between TRBJ2-7 and the DNA end casts doubt on the J call. The CDR3 extends over 15 amino acids. Germline CDR1 and CDR2: SGHTA and FQGNSA. In DNA, the CDR3 is TGTGCCAGCAGCTTAGATCCAGTGGGGGGCTACGAGCAGTACTTC. The encoded protein is CASSLDPVGGYEQYF.

This clonotype was counted only a few times. The rearrangement joins TRBV6-6 to TRBJ2-3; D is uncertain. This CDR3 contains 13 residues. The germline CDR1 and CDR2 sequences are MNHNY and SVGAGI (reference sequence). V lost 2 bases to trimming and J lost 6 bases, with 9 bases between them. CDR3 protein: CASSYDPVDTQYF. The CDR3 DNA sequence: TGTGCCAGCAGTTACGATCCGGTCGATACGCAGTATTTT.